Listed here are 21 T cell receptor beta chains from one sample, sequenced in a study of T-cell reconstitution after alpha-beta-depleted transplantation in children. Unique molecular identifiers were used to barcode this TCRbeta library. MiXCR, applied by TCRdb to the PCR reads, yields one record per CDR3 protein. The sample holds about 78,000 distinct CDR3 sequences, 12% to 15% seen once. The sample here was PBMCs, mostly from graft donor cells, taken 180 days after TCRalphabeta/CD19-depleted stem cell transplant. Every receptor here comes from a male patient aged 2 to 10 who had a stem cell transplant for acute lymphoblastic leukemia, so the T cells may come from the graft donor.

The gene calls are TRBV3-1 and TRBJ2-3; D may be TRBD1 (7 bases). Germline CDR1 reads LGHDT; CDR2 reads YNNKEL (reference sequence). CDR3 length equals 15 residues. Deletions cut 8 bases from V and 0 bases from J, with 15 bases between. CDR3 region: CASPPSGGSTDTQYF. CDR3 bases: TGTGCCAGCCCCCCCTCAGGGGGGAGCACAGATACGCAGTATTTT.

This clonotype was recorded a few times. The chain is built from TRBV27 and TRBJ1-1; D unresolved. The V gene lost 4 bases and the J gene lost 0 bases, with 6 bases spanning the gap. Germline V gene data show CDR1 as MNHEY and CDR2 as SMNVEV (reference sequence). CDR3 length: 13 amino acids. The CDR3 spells CASSSYMNTEAFF. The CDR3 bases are TGTGCCAGCAGTTCCTATATGAACACTGAAGCTTTCTTT.

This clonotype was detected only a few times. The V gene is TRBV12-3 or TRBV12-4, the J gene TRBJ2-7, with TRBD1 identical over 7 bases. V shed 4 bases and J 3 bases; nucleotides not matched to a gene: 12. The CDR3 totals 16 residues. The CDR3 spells CASSSTPGTVFYEQYF. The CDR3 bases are TGTGCCAGCAGTTCAACTCCGGGGACAGTTTTCTACGAGCAGTACTTC.

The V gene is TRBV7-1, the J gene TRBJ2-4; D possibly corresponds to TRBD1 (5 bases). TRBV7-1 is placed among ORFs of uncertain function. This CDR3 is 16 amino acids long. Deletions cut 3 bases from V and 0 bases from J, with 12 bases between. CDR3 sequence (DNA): TGTGCCAGCAGCTCCCGACAGTTGCTAGCCAAAAACATTCAGTACTTC. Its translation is CASSSRQLLAKNIQYF.

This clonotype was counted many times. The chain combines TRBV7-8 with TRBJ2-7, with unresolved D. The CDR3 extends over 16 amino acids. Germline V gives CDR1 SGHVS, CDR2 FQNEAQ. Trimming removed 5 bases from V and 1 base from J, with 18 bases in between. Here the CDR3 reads CASSPADVWVSYEQYF. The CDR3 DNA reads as TGTGCCAGCAGCCCAGCCGACGTGTGGGTTTCCTACGAGCAGTACTTC.

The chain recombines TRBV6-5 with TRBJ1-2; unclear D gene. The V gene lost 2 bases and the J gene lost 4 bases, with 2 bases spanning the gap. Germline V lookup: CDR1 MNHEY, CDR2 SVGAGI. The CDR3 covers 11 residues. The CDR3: CASSYPYGYTF. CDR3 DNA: TGTGCCAGCAGTTACCCCTATGGCTACACCTTC.

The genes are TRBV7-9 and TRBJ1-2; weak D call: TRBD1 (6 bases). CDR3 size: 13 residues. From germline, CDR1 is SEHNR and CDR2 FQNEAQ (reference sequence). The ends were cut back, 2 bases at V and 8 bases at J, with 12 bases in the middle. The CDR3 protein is CASSLTRGGGYTF. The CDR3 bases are TGTGCCAGCAGCTTAACCAGGGGCGGCGGCTACACCTTC.

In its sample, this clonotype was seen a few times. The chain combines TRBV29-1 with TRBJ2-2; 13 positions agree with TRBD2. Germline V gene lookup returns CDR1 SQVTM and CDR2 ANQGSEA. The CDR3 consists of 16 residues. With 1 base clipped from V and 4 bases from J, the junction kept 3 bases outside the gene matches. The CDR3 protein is CSVEGTSGRSTGELFF. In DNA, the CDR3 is TGCAGCGTTGAAGGGACTAGCGGGAGATCCACCGGGGAGCTGTTTTTT.

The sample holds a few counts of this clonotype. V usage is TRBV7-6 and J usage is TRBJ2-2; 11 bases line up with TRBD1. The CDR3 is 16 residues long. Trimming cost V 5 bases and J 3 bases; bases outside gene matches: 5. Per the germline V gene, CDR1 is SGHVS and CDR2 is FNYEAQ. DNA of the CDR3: TGTGCCAGCAGCCCGTGGACAGGGGGCGACACCGGGGAGCTGTTTTTT. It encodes CASSPWTGGDTGELFF.

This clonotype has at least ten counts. CDR3 bases: TGTGCCAGCAGCTTAGGGACTTGGAGCTCCTACGAGCAGTACTTC. Translated, it gives CASSLGTWSSYEQYF. The V call is TRBV7-2, the J call TRBJ2-7; weak D call: TRBD2 (5 bases). V lost 1 base and J 0 bases, leaving 10 bases between the germline ends. Germline CDR1 reads SGHTA; CDR2 reads FQGNSA. The CDR3 runs to 15 residues.

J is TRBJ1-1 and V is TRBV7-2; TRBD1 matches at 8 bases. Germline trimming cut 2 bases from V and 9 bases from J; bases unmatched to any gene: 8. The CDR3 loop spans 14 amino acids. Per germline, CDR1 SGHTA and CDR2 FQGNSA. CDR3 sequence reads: CASSLTPRQGQAFF. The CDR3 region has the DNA TGTGCCAGCAGCTTAACCCCCCGACAGGGGCAAGCTTTCTTT. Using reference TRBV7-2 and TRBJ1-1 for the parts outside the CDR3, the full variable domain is GAGVSQSPSNKVTEKGKDVELRCDPISGHTALYWYRQSLGQGLEFLIYFQGNSAPDKSGLPSDRFSAERTGGSVSTLTIQRTQQEDSAVYLCASSLTPRQGQAFFGQGTRLTVV.

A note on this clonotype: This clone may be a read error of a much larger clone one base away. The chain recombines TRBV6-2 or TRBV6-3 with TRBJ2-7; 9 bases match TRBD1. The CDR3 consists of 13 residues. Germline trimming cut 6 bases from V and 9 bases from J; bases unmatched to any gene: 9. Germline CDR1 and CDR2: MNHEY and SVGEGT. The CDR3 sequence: CASSPGTGLGQYF. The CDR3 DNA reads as TGTGCCAGCAGCCCCGGGACAGGGCTTGGGCAGTACTTC.

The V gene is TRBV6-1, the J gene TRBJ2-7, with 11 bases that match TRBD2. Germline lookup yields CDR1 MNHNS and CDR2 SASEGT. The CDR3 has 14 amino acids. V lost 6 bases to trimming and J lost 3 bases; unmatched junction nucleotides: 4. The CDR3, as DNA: TGTGCCAGCAGCCTAGCGGGGGGCCACTACGAGCAGTACTTC. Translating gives CASSLAGGHYEQYF.

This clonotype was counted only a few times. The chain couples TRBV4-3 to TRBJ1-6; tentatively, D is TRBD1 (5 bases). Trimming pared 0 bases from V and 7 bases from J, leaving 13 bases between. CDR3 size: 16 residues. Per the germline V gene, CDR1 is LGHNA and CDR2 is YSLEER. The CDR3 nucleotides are TGCGCCAGCAGCCAAGAAAGGGGCAAGGGGAATTCACCCCTCCACTTT. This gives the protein CASSQERGKGNSPLHF.

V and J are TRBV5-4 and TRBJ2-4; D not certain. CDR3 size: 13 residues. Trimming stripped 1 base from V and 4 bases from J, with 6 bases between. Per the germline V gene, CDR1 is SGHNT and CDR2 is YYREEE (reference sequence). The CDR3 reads CASSLQEKNIQYF. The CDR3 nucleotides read TGTGCCAGCAGCTTGCAGGAGAAAAACATTCAGTACTTC. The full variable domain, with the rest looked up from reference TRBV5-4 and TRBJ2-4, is ETGVTQSPTHLIKTRGQQVTLRCSSQSGHNTVSWYQQALGQGPQFIFQYYREEENGRGNFPPRFSGLQFPNYSSELNVNALELDDSALYLCASSLQEKNIQYFGAGTRLSVL.

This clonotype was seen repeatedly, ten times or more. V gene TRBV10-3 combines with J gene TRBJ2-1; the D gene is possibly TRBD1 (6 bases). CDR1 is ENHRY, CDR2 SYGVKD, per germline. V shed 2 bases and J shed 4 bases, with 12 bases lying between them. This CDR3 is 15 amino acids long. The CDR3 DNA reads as TGTGCCATCAGTGAGGGGGGCTTATTGTACAATGAGCAGTTCTTC. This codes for CAISEGGLLYNEQFF.

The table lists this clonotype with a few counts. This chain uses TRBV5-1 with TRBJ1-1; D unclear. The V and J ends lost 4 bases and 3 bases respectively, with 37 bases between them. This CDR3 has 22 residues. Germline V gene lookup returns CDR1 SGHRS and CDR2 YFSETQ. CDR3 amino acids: CASSRNGKVSGEWERADTEAFF. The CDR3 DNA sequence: TGCGCCAGCAGCCGAAATGGGAAGGTCTCCGGAGAGTGGGAGCGAGCAGACACTGAAGCTTTCTTT. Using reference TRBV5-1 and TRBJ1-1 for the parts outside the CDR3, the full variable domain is KAGVTQTPRYLIKTRGQQVTLSCSPISGHRSVSWYQQTPGQGLQFLFEYFSETQRNKGNFPGRFSGRQFSNSRSEMNVSTLELGDSALYLCASSRNGKVSGEWERADTEAFFGQGTRLTVV.

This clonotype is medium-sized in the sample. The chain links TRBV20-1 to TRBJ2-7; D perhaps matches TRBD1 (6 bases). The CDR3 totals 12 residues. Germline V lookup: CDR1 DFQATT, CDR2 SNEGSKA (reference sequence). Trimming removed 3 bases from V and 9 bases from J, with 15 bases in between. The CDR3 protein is CSASLGQIGQYF. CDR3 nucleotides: TGCAGTGCTAGTCTCGGACAGATTGGGCAGTACTTC.

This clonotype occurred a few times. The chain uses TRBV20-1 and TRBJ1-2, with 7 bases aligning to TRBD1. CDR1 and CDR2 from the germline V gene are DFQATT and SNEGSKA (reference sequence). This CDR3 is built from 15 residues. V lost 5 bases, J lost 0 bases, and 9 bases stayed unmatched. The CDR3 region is CSARPGTASNYGYTF. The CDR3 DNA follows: TGCAGTGCTCGTCCCGGGACAGCCTCTAACTATGGCTACACCTTC.

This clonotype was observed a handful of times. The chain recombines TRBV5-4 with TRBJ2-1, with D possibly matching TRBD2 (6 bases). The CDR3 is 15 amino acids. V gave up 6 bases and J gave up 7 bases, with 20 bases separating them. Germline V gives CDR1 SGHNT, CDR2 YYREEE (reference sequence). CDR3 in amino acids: CASTRGSSRANEQFF. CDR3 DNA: TGTGCCAGCACCCGGGGGAGCTCTAGGGCAAATGAGCAGTTCTTC.

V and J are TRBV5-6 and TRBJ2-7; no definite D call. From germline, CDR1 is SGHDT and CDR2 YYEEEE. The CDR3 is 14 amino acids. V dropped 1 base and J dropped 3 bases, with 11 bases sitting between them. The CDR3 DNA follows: TGTGCCAGCAGCTTGCTGGCGCACCTCTACGAGCAGTACTTC. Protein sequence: CASSLLAHLYEQYF.